This TCR beta chain emerged from a study of human T cells and chemical hapten exposure. Each CDR3 protein is one row after TCRdb ran MiXCR on the RACE reads. The profile covers 350,000 to 400,000 distinct CDR3 sequences, with roughly 5% appearing a single time and just over 2.5% taken by the ten largest. Time point noted: pre-sensitization, week 0. Treatment meaning: therapeutic diphenylcyclopropenone sensitization with weekly scalp DPC. Alopecia patients deemed DPC-suitable, aged 18 to 70, excluding pregnancy. This clonotype occurred many times. The CDR3 runs 13 residues. The germline V gene encodes CDR1 SQVTM and CDR2 ANQGSEA. Trimming cost V 3 bases and J 6 bases, with 14 bases left between them.

Sequencing was performed on whole blood, taken in connection with sensitization to the hapten diphenylcyclopropenone (DPC). This sequence was found in a woman in her fifties or sixties with alopecia areata. Some clones in this sample may be carry-over from other donors' samples. The chain carries TRBV29-1 and TRBJ1-1; D is unclear. In nucleotides, the CDR3 is TGCAGCGTTGAGGTCAGGACTCCATCTGAAGCTTTCTTT. Its protein is CSVEVRTPSEAFF.